A selection of T cell receptor beta chains follows, all from one sample in a study of T cell repertoires in cytomegalovirus infection. No antigen is known for these receptors. TCRdb recomputed calls from the reads with MiXCR, one row per CDR3 protein. The repertoire holds fewer than 950,000 distinct CDR3 sequences, with over 25% as singletons. Sequencing used cultured CD8+ T cells from PBMCs, obtained from culture after CMV antigen stimulation. These receptors all stem from a human donor in good health (CMV status not recorded). Some clones in this sample may be carry-over from other donors' samples. Both conserved end residues are part of each CDR3. The order of the fields is V gene, J gene, CDR3 protein.

TRBV4-1	TRBJ1-2	CASSQDPETNYGYTF
TRBV12-3/TRBV12-4	TRBJ2-4	CASSFEVSRTRLAKNIQYF
TRBV27	TRBJ1-1	CASSETGVGTEAFF
TRBV7-8	TRBJ2-5	CASSLGRTQYQETQYF
TRBV7-9	TRBJ1-5	CASSFRGVNQPQHF
TRBV2	TRBJ2-1	CASSPGLVLNEQFF
TRBV6-6	TRBJ1-3	CASRVRDRANTIYF
TRBV27	TRBJ1-4	CASSRWGQAIVANEKLFF
TRBV12-3/TRBV12-4	TRBJ1-1	CASSSDRDRATTGEAFF
TRBV6-6	TRBJ1-2	CASSFLQGRSNYGYTF
TRBV4-3	TRBJ2-5	CASSQVGTGALQETQYF
TRBV7-6	TRBJ1-1	CASSMGIWATEAFF
TRBV5-1	TRBJ1-6	CASSLTYTGRALHF
TRBV27	TRBJ1-4	CASSRRDLPSTNEKLFF
TRBV9	TRBJ2-3	CVSSGIAGIEADTQYF
TRBV6-2/TRBV6-3	TRBJ2-2	CASGGVYTGELFF
TRBV4-1	TRBJ2-7	CASSQESEGYSYEQYF
TRBV11-1	TRBJ1-1	CASSEGVPNTEAFF
TRBV6-5	TRBJ1-2	CASSYSTQGAYYGYTF
TRBV7-9	TRBJ1-2	CASSPGQGSGGYTF
TRBV4-1	TRBJ1-5	CASSQEGSQVNQPQHF
TRBV4-1	TRBJ1-5	CASSQGELGQPQHF
TRBV5-4	TRBJ1-1	CASSVAPAAEAFF
TRBV27	TRBJ1-2	CASSLGGIPNYGYTF
TRBV4-1	TRBJ1-2	CASSQGPTRDYGYTF
TRBV27	TRBJ2-2	CASSDGGWELFF
TRBV6-1	TRBJ1-4	CATLGGQANEKLFF
TRBV7-2	TRBJ2-5	CASRKRTAWETQYF
TRBV6-4	TRBJ2-1	CASSEEFSYSEQFF
TRBV2	TRBJ2-2	CASRGTLKDTGELFF
TRBV18	TRBJ2-3	CASSSSPGLAGPRGQYF
TRBV12-3/TRBV12-4	TRBJ1-2	CASYRVYYGYTF